Sequencing of this T cell receptor beta chain was carried out in a study of shared clonotypes between healthy human individuals. The method was immunoSEQ multiplex PCR; TCRdb's version includes in-frame clones alone and lacks a portion of them. The data show over a million clones, approximately 98% seen once. The V segment lost 10 bases and the J segment 0 bases; nucleotides outside the gene matches: 2. The CDR3 contains 13 residues. Germline values: CDR1 LNHDA, CDR2 SQIVND (reference sequence). The sample comprised naive CD4+ T cells sorted from blood. Indicated subset: CD45RA+ positively selected. The receptor's source is a man aged 25 to 40 in good health. V usage is TRBV19 and J usage is TRBJ1-1; 10 nucleotides align to TRBD1. CDR3 in amino acids: CATGQGVNTEAFF. The DNA of the CDR3 is TGTGCCACCGGACAGGGGGTGAACACTGAAGCTTTCTTT. Combining the CDR3 with reference TRBV19 and TRBJ1-1 gives the whole variable domain DGGITQSPKYLFRKEGQNVTLSCEQNLNHDAMYWYRQDPGQGLRLIYYSQIVNDFQKGDIAEGYSVSREKKESFPLTVTSAQKNPTAFYLCATGQGVNTEAFFGQGTRLTVV.